Shown below are 16 T cell receptor beta chains from a single sample sequenced in a study of cytomegalovirus exposure and HLA in healthy donors. Amplification used 60 Vbeta primers and 13 Jbeta primers. TCRdb's table, derived via immunoSEQ multiplex PCR, lists solely in-frame clones and lacks some. Among under 250,000 clones listed, around 76% were seen once. Sample: PBMCs. Receptor source: a man aged 35 to 55 in good health and CMV-seropositive.

This clone was picked up a small number of times. The chain couples TRBV7-9 to TRBJ1-1; D unresolved. The CDR3 extends over 13 amino acids. Looked up from germline, CDR1 is SEHNR and CDR2 is FQNEAQ (reference sequence). Trimming stripped 3 bases from V and 1 base from J, with 6 bases between. CDR3 sequence: CASSFDWNTEAFF. Here the CDR3 DNA reads TGTGCCAGCAGCTTCGACTGGAACACTGAAGCTTTCTTT. Together with reference TRBV7-9 and TRBJ1-1, the CDR3 gives the full variable domain: DTGVSQNPRHKITKRGQNVTFRCDPISEHNRLYWYRQTLGQGPEFLTYFQNEAQLEKSRLLSDRFSAERPKGSFSTLEIQRTEQGDSAMYLCASSFDWNTEAFFGQGTRLTVV.

The V gene is TRBV7-9, the J gene TRBJ1-5, with no clear D. Germline CDR1 is SEHNR and CDR2 is FQNEAQ (reference sequence). The CDR3 contains 14 residues. The V end lost 5 bases, the J end lost 3 bases, and 11 bases lay between the germline ends. The CDR3 loop is CASSTETYNQPQHF. In DNA, the CDR3 is TGTGCCAGCAGCACCGAAACATACAATCAGCCCCAGCATTTT.

This clone showed up just once. The chain joins TRBV7-2 to TRBJ2-1, with D maybe TRBD2 (6 bases). The V and J ends lost 2 bases and 4 bases respectively, with 15 bases between them. This CDR3 has 16 residues. In germline, CDR1 is SGHTA, CDR2 FQGNSA. The CDR3 nucleotides are TGTGCCAGCAGCTTAATGTCCATAGCGGATTACAATGAGCAGTTCTTC. It codes for CASSLMSIADYNEQFF.

This rearrangement joins TRBV28 to TRBJ1-2; D is undetermined. Between the trimmed V and J ends, which lost 3 bases and 4 bases, there was a span of 6 bases. The CDR3 spans 12 residues. Looked up from germline, CDR1 is MDHEN and CDR2 is SYDVKM. The CDR3, as DNA: TGTGCCAGCAGTTTCAACAGCTATGGCTACACCTTC. This encodes CASSFNSYGYTF.

This rearrangement joins TRBV7-8 to TRBJ2-3; D possibly corresponds to TRBD1 (6 bases). The germline CDR1 and CDR2 sequences are SGHVS and FQNEAQ. V was clipped by 3 bases and J by 5 bases, with 21 bases between them. CDR3 length: 17 amino acids. CDR3 sequence reads: CASSFPLPGQEGDTQYF. CDR3 in DNA: TGTGCCAGCAGCTTCCCCCTTCCGGGACAAGAAGGAGATACGCAGTATTTT.

This sequence joins TRBV5-4 and TRBJ2-3, with 8 nucleotides matching TRBD2. The germline CDR1 and CDR2 sequences are SGHNT and YYREEE (reference sequence). The CDR3 length is 14 residues. V lost 2 bases to trimming and J lost 2 bases; unmatched junction nucleotides: 1. The CDR3: CASSFSGTTDTQYF. CDR3 in DNA: TGTGCCAGCAGCTTTAGCGGGACCACAGATACGCAGTATTTT. The variable domain in full, with the rest retrieved from reference TRBV5-4 and TRBJ2-3, is ETGVTQSPTHLIKTRGQQVTLRCSSQSGHNTVSWYQQALGQGPQFIFQYYREEENGRGNFPPRFSGLQFPNYSSELNVNALELDDSALYLCASSFSGTTDTQYFGPGTRLTVL.

By share, this clone ranks as medium-sized (0.01 to 0.1%). V is TRBV9 and J is TRBJ1-2, with D perhaps matching TRBD1 (5 bases). V gave up 3 bases and J gave up 8 bases, with 11 bases separating them. CDR3 length: 12 residues. From germline, CDR1 is SGDLS and CDR2 YYNGEE. The CDR3 loop is CASSAGPGGYTF. In nucleotides, the CDR3 is TGTGCCAGCAGCGCCGGACCAGGGGGCTACACCTTC.

DNA of the CDR3: TGTGCCAGCAGCCGAAAGGGAGGGCCAGATACGCAGTATTTT. This encodes CASSRKGGPDTQYF. The chain joins TRBV6-1 to TRBJ2-3; TRBD2 matches 7 bases. J was trimmed by 4 bases and V by 6 bases; bases with no gene match: 7. The CDR3 consists of 14 residues. The germline CDR1 and CDR2 sequences are MNHNS and SASEGT.

This chain's CDR3 is CASSVGLAETQYF. CDR3 DNA: TGTGCCAGCAGCGTAGGTCTAGCCGAGACCCAGTACTTC. V gene TRBV9 combines with J gene TRBJ2-5, with a tentative D call TRBD2 (5 bases). CDR3 size: 13 residues. Deletions cut 0 bases from V and 5 bases from J, with 8 bases between. Germline assignment: CDR1 SGDLS and CDR2 YYNGEE. The complete variable domain, with remaining parts taken from reference TRBV9 and TRBJ2-5, reads DSGVTQTPKHLITATGQRVTLRCSPRSGDLSVYWYQQSLDQGLQFLIQYYNGEERAKGNILERFSAQQFPDLHSELNLSSLELGDSALYFCASSVGLAETQYFGPGTRLLVL.

This clone was observed a handful of times. V is TRBV29-1 and J is TRBJ2-5; D is possibly TRBD1 (6 bases). The germline CDR1 and CDR2 sequences are SQVTM and ANQGSEA. Trimming took 1 base from V and 0 from J, leaving 18 bases between them. CDR3 length: 17 amino acids. The CDR3 DNA follows: TGCAGCGTTGAAGGTTTAGGTTGGCAGGGGAACCAAGAGACCCAGTACTTC. It translates to CSVEGLGWQGNQETQYF.

V is TRBV19 and J is TRBJ1-2; D unclear. V lost 6 bases, J lost 0 bases, and 14 bases lay in between. The CDR3 contains 15 residues. Germline V gene data show CDR1 as LNHDA and CDR2 as SQIVND (reference sequence). This chain's CDR3 is CASSPGLLANYGYTF. CDR3 in DNA: TGTGCCAGTAGCCCAGGACTGCTAGCTAACTATGGCTACACCTTC. The variable domain in full, with the rest retrieved from reference TRBV19 and TRBJ1-2, is DGGITQSPKYLFRKEGQNVTLSCEQNLNHDAMYWYRQDPGQGLRLIYYSQIVNDFQKGDIAEGYSVSREKKESFPLTVTSAQKNPTAFYLCASSPGLLANYGYTFGSGTRLTVV.

CDR3 coding DNA: TGTGCCAGCAGCTTAGGGCCAGGAGGCGGGGGGAAGGATGAGCAGTTCTTC. Amino acids: CASSLGPGGGGKDEQFF. V and J are TRBV13 and TRBJ2-1; 8 bases map to TRBD2. The V gene end was trimmed by 0 bases and the J gene end by 8 bases; junction bases not matched to a gene: 12. The CDR3 spans 17 residues. Germline V lookup: CDR1 PRHDT, CDR2 FYEKMQ (reference sequence).

The chain recombines TRBV19 with TRBJ1-4; D uncertain. The V end lost 4 bases, the J end lost 12 bases, and 9 bases lay between the germline ends. CDR1 is LNHDA and CDR2 is SQIVND in the germline V gene (reference sequence). The CDR3 extends over 11 amino acids. The CDR3 region has the DNA TGTGCCAGTAGTAGCCGGGTGCAACTGTTTTTT. It specifies CASSSRVQLFF. The full variable domain, rest sourced from reference TRBV19 and TRBJ1-4, is DGGITQSPKYLFRKEGQNVTLSCEQNLNHDAMYWYRQDPGQGLRLIYYSQIVNDFQKGDIAEGYSVSREKKESFPLTVTSAQKNPTAFYLCASSSRVQLFFGSGTQLSVL.

V usage is TRBV6-1 and J usage is TRBJ2-1, with 7 positions matching TRBD2. This CDR3 is 11 amino acids long. CDR1 and CDR2 (germline): MNHNS, SASEGT. The CDR3 reads CGLADYNEQFF. The CDR3 bases are TGTGGGCTAGCGGACTACAATGAGCAGTTCTTC.

The chain has TRBV7-3 and TRBJ1-1, with D perhaps matching TRBD1 (6 bases). In germline, CDR1 is SGHTA, CDR2 FQGTGA. This CDR3 contains 14 residues. V dropped 4 bases and J dropped 5 bases, with 14 bases sitting between them. The CDR3 spells CASSSQGFGTEAFF. CDR3 bases: TGTGCCAGCAGCTCCCAGGGGTTCGGAACTGAAGCTTTCTTT.

V usage is TRBV4-1 and J usage is TRBJ1-5; D is undetermined. CDR3 length equals 17 residues. The germline V gene encodes CDR1 MGHRA and CDR2 YSYEKL. Trimming shortened V by 0 bases and J by 4 bases, and 16 bases separated the two germline ends. The CDR3 sequence: CASSQDFWYQINQPQHF. In nucleotides, the CDR3 is TGCGCCAGCAGCCAAGATTTTTGGTACCAGATTAATCAGCCCCAGCATTTT.